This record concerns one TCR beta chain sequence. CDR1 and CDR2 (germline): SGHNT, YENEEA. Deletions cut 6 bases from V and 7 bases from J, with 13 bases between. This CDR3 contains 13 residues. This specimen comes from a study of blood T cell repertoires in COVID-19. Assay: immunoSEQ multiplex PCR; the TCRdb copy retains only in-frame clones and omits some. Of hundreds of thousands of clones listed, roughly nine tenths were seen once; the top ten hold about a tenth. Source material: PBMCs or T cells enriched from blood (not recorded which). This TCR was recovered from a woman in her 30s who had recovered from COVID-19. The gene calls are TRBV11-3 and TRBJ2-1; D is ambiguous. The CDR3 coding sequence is TGTGCCAGCAGTTCTGGAGAGAGGAATGAGCAGTTCTTC. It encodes CASSSGERNEQFF.